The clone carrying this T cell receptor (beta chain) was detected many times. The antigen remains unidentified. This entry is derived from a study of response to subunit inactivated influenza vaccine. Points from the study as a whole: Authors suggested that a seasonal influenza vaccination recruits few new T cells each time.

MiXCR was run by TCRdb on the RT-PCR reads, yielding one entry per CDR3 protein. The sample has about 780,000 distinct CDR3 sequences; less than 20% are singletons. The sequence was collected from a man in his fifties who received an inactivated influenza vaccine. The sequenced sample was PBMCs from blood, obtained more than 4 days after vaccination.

CDR3 DNA sequence: TGTGCCAGCTCCGGGGACAGATTTTACGAGCAGTACTTC. The encoded protein is CASSGDRFYEQYF. The chain links TRBV7-2 to TRBJ2-7; 7 bases are a match to TRBD1. The ends lost 8 bases at V and 4 bases at J; junction bases unmatched: 8. The germline CDR1 and CDR2 sequences are SGHTA and FQGNSA. The CDR3 is 13 amino acids. Together with reference TRBV7-2 and TRBJ2-7, the CDR3 gives the full variable domain: GAGVSQSPSNKVTEKGKDVELRCDPISGHTALYWYRQSLGQGLEFLIYFQGNSAPDKSGLPSDRFSAERTGGSVSTLTIQRTQQEDSAVYLCASSGDRFYEQYFGPGTRLTVT.